This TCR beta chain was found in a study of T cells expressing NK-cell markers (dated by TCRdb to between 2020 and 2021). General notes on the study: TCR beta-chain repertoires were profiled in sorted CD3+CD56+NKG2C+, CD3+CD56+NKG2C- and CD3+CD56-NKG2C+ T-cell subsets from seven or eight donors. Of the eight sequenced donors, seven were found to be HCMV-seropositive and one was found to be HCMV-seronegative. The eight sequenced donors were randomly selected healthy volunteers, three men and five women. Sequencing of the libraries produced 2 x 150 bp reads on Illumina HiSeq 2000/2500, MiSeq or NextSeq.

To determine HCMV serostatus, a commercial ELISA kit was used to detect HCMV-specific IgG in serum. Peripheral blood mononuclear cells were isolated from blood by Ficoll density gradient centrifugation. General findings and caveats noted by the study authors: Those dominant clonotypes were again the most abundant among CD3+CD56-NKG2C+ cells in several donors, at about 28.3-65%. In more than five donors, the dominant CD3+CD56+NKG2C+ clonotypes were found to rank among the top 10 CD8+ clonotypes and to make up about 1.0-8% of CD8+ T cells. It remained unclear whether the expanded NKG2C-expressing T cell clones were specific for HCMV antigens.

From cysteine to phenylalanine, the CDR3 is 14 amino acids long. There is no recorded DNA. CDR1 MNHEY and CDR2 SMNVEV were looked up in the germline V gene (reference sequence). The sequencer listed for this sample is Illumina HiSeq 2000. TCR beta cDNA libraries were made by 5'RACE template switching that added a universal primer site and unique molecular identifiers. Priming for cDNA synthesis came from the TCR beta constant segment, and two successive PCR amplification steps followed. As for the original processing: MIGEC was used to demultiplex reads and group reads by UMI, and MiTCR was used to assemble and quantify clonotypes. To remove erroneous sequences, TCR cDNA sequences were retained only when supported by two or more reads. The tcR package was used for downstream repertoire analysis, and clonotypes were matched across fractions by CDR3 nucleotide sequence plus V segment. VDJmatch was used to annotate antigen specificity against VDJdb, with one amino acid substitution in CDR3 permitted. TCRdb reprocessed the raw reads; every CDR3 protein sequence is a single record, and DNA is not supplied. These V and J calls rely on TCRdb rather than the paper's analysis. The sample's table covers 150,000 to 180,000 distinct CDR3 sequences. The ten largest clones capture around 35% of the sample.

With respect to this clonotype: Its antigen is not yet known.

Material for sequencing was blood T cells: a sorted CD56 or NKG2C T cell subset, CD4+ or CD8+ T cells, or bulk PBMC T cells (not recorded which). This chain joins TRBV27 to TRBJ2-7; without DNA, the TCRdb call of TRBD1 cannot be checked. The TCR comes from a woman between 45 and 60 years old in good health. Donor details come from another sample of the same person, matched by shared clones. The CDR3 reads as follows: CASSSGDRSYEQYF.